Reported below is one T cell receptor beta chain. The target antigen is unknown. The data originate from a study of cytomegalovirus exposure and HLA in healthy donors. Points from the study as a whole: About 87% or about 30% of the time was how often most TCR beta V segments were productive, according to an earlier analysis. Follow-up analysis seemed to connect common viral pathogens with several of the most significant clusters identified.

The PCR had 60 Vbeta and 13 Jbeta primers. Clones were sequenced by immunoSEQ multiplex PCR, and TCRdb holds only the in-frame ones, with some missing. The sample consists of under 200,000 clones, 70% to 80% of them appearing once. The germline V and J ends were trimmed by 7 bases and 2 bases, with 10 bases remaining between them. Germline V gives CDR1 LNHDA, CDR2 SQIVND (reference sequence). The CDR3 extends over 13 amino acids. The rearrangement joins TRBV19 to TRBJ2-3, with D possibly TRBD1 on 5 matching bases. The origin of this receptor is a man between 60 and 75 years old in good health and CMV-seronegative. The source material was PBMCs. In DNA, the CDR3 is TGTGCCAGTATTAGGACAAACACAGATACGCAGTATTTT. Translating it yields CASIRTNTDTQYF.